A single sample gave rise to the 8 T cell receptor beta chains below, sequenced in a study of shared clonotypes between healthy human individuals (dated by TCRdb to 2018 to 2020). The library relied on the immunoSEQ multiplex PCR assay. Sourced from immuneACCESS, this table was stored by TCRdb with only in-frame sequences that have V and J called. A share of the clones is absent; for the studies checked, an unresolved V gene accounts for under half, and the remainder has no known explanation. The sample yields around 2.3 million clones; 95% were counted once. The ten largest clones take up roughly 0.13% of the sample. The sequenced sample was naive CD4+ T cells sorted from blood. What this sample's cell subset or site label stands for: CD45RA+ positively selected. Source of these receptors: a man aged 18 to 29 in good health.

This clone is a singleton in its sample. CDR3: CASSYWGVGTDTQYF. Here the CDR3 DNA reads TGTGCCAGCAGTTACTGGGGGGTTGGCACAGATACGCAGTATTTT. J is TRBJ2-3 and V is TRBV6-6, with D possibly TRBD2 on 6 matching bases. V gave up 1 base and J gave up 1 base, with 9 bases separating them. The CDR3 loop spans 15 amino acids. Looked up from germline, CDR1 is MNHNY and CDR2 is SVGAGI (reference sequence).

The chain has TRBV6-5 and TRBJ2-5; TRBD2 matches 14 bases. CDR1 and CDR2 (germline): MNHEY, SVGAGI. V lost 4 bases to trimming and J lost 5 bases; unmatched junction nucleotides: 6. The CDR3 contains 16 residues. The CDR3 DNA sequence: TGTGCCAGCAGTTGGGGACTAGCGGGAGTGAAGGAGACCCAGTACTTC. Its translation: CASSWGLAGVKETQYF.

A word on this clone: In the same sample, other DNA sequences code for this CDR3. The chain links TRBV30 to TRBJ2-5; D remains unclear. CDR3 length equals 12 residues. The ends were cut back, 2 bases at V and 4 bases at J, with 8 bases in the middle. Per the germline V gene, CDR1 is GTSNPN and CDR2 is SVGIG (reference sequence). The CDR3 DNA is TGTGCCTGGAGTAGGAAAGGAGAGACCCAGTACTTC. It yields the protein CAWSRKGETQYF.

The rearrangement links TRBV10-3 to TRBJ2-3; TRBD1 aligns across 9 bases. Germline V lookup: CDR1 ENHRY, CDR2 SYGVKD. CDR3 size: 17 residues. The V gene end was trimmed by 0 bases and the J gene end by 0 bases; junction bases not matched to a gene: 4. The CDR3 sequence is CAISESPGQGSTDTQYF. The DNA of the CDR3 is TGTGCCATCAGTGAGTCGCCGGGACAGGGTAGCACAGATACGCAGTATTTT.

This clone was detected once. The chain is built from TRBV4-3 and TRBJ2-1, with 8 bases matching TRBD2. The CDR3 extends over 16 amino acids. CDR1 and CDR2 (germline): LGHNA, YSLEER. With 0 bases clipped from V and 10 bases from J, the junction kept 11 bases outside the gene matches. Here the CDR3 reads CASSQEFSGSIREQFF. DNA of the CDR3: TGCGCCAGCAGCCAAGAGTTCAGCGGGAGCATTCGGGAGCAGTTCTTC.

This rearrangement joins TRBV13 to TRBJ1-1, with unresolved D. Germline-derived CDR1 and CDR2 are PRHDT and FYEKMQ (reference sequence). This CDR3 contains 16 residues. V lost 3 bases to trimming and J lost 1 base, with 15 bases between them. CDR3 loop: CASSFDFQMGNTEAFF. CDR3 sequence (DNA): TGTGCCAGCAGCTTCGACTTCCAAATGGGGAACACTGAAGCTTTCTTT.

V usage is TRBV6-1 and J usage is TRBJ2-1; 10 nucleotides match TRBD2. The CDR3 is 17 residues long. In germline, CDR1 is MNHNS, CDR2 SASEGT. Losses at the gene ends were 3 bases for V and 7 bases for J; bases not matched to a gene: 12. The CDR3 DNA is TGTGCCAGCAGTGACCCCTTCCTAGCGGGAGAATGGAATGAGCAGTTCTTC. Translated, it gives CASSDPFLAGEWNEQFF.

This clone was seen a single time. This chain uses TRBV5-8 with TRBJ2-7; D is unclear. Germline lookup yields CDR1 SGHTS and CDR2 YDEGEE. V was cut by 4 bases and J by 0 bases, with 5 bases left in between. The CDR3 covers 12 residues. CDR3: CASSRISYEQYF. In nucleotides, the CDR3 is TGTGCCAGCAGCCGCATCTCCTACGAGCAGTACTTC.